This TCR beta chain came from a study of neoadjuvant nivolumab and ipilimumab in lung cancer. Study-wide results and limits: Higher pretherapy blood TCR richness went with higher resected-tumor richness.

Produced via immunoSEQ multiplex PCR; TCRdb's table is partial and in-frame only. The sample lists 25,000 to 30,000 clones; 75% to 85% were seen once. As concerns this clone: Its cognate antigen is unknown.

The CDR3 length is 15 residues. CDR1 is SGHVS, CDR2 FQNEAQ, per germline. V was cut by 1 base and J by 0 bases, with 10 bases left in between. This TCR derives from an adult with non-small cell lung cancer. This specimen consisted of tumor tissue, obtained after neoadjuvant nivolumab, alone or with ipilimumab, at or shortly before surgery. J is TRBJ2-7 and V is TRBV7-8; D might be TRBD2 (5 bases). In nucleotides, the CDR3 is TGTGCCAGCAGCTTAGAAGCGGAAAGCTCCTACGAGCAGTACTTC. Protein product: CASSLEAESSYEQYF.